This is a list of T cell receptor beta chains from one sample in a study of identical twins. TCRdb re-analysed the 5' RACE reads in MiXCR, keeping a single row per CDR3 protein. The repertoire includes hundreds of thousands of distinct CDR3 sequences, 5.5% to 7.5% of them detected once, and 1.5% to 2% sits in the top ten. What was sequenced was naive T cells sorted from blood. Every receptor here comes from a man aged 18-30 years in good health. Each CDR3 is given with its conserved first and last residue. A D gene is named only where the DNA matches it firmly. Rows give clone size only sometimes, using once, few, many, or a class for an expanded clone.

cdr3_length,d_call,j_call,clone_size,v_call,cdr3_nt,cdr3_aa
22,TRBD2,TRBJ2-3,few,TRBV4-2,TGTGCCAGCAGCCCCCGGATGATTGTTAGCGGGAGTAGGGCACGGATCGCAGATACGCAGTATTTT,CASSPRMIVSGSRARIADTQYF
15,-,TRBJ2-1,few,TRBV24-1,TGTGCCACCAGTGATTTCGGGGGGACAGCCAATGAGCAGTTCTTC,CATSDFGGTANEQFF
14,-,TRBJ2-2,-,TRBV19,TGTGCCAGTAGAATGGTAGGGATACCCGGGGAGCTGTTTTTT,CASRMVGIPGELFF
13,-,TRBJ2-1,few,TRBV27,TGTGCCAGCAGTTTCTCACACAATCATGAGCAGTTCTTC,CASSFSHNHEQFF
15,-,TRBJ1-5,-,TRBV30,TGTGCCTGGAGCGGACCGGGACGGGGCCTTTCGCCCCAGCATTTT,CAWSGPGRGLSPQHF
17,-,TRBJ2-1,few,TRBV7-8,TGTGCCAGCAGCCTAGCAAGGGAGAGGGTATTTAACAATGAGCAGTTCTTC,CASSLARERVFNNEQFF
14,-,TRBJ2-1,many,TRBV19,TGTGCCAGTAGTAGGTCAGTATCCTACAATGAGCAGTTCTTC,CASSRSVSYNEQFF
17,-,TRBJ2-6,-,TRBV25-1,TGTGCCAGCAGCGCATGGGACGGGGACTCTGGGGCCAACGTCCTGACTTTC,CASSAWDGDSGANVLTF
13,-,TRBJ2-5,many,TRBV7-2,TGTGCCTCCTCGCAAAGGCGAGAGGAGACCCAGTACTTC,CASSQRREETQYF
17,TRBD2,TRBJ2-5,-,TRBV4-2,TGTGCCAGCAGCCAAGATTGGACGGGAGGGGACCAAGAGACCCAGTACTTC,CASSQDWTGGDQETQYF
13,-,TRBJ2-3,many,TRBV7-2,TGTGCCAGCAGCCTCCTTGACACAGATACGCAGTATTTT,CASSLLDTDTQYF
15,TRBD1,TRBJ1-1,-,TRBV11-2,TGTGCCAGCAGCTTACTGACAGGGGGCACCACTGAAGCTTTCTTT,CASSLLTGGTTEAFF
16,-,TRBJ1-5,many,TRBV28,TGTGCCAGCAGTTCCCCGGGGTTCCGGGGGGCCGAGCCCCAGCATTTT,CASSSPGFRGAEPQHF
15,-,TRBJ2-1,few,TRBV6-5,TGTGCCAGCAGTTCCCTCGGGACCAAGCACAATGAGCAGTTCTTC,CASSSLGTKHNEQFF
17,-,TRBJ2-4,many,TRBV29-1,TGCAGCGTTGAAGATCGGGGTAGGACCCTAGCCAAAAACATTCAGTACTTC,CSVEDRGRTLAKNIQYF
15,TRBD1,TRBJ1-3,-,TRBV5-1,TGCGCCAGCAGCGAAGGACAGGGCTCAGGAAACACCATATATTTT,CASSEGQGSGNTIYF
15,TRBD2,TRBJ2-1,many,TRBV20-1,TGCAGTGCCGTCTCTTTGCAGGGAGGGAACAATGAGCAGTTCTTC,CSAVSLQGGNNEQFF
13,-,TRBJ1-1,many,TRBV27,TGTGCCAGCAGTTACCAGGGAGACACTGAAGCTTTCTTT,CASSYQGDTEAFF
14,TRBD2,TRBJ2-5,few,TRBV9,TGTGCCAGCAGCGGAGAGCGGGAGAGAGAGACCCAGTACTTC,CASSGERERETQYF
12,-,TRBJ2-1,-,TRBV27,TGTGCCATCGACAGGTATGAGGTCGAGCAGTTCTTC,CAIDRYEVEQFF
14,TRBD1,TRBJ2-5,many,TRBV5-1,TGCGCCAGCAGCCCGGAGGACAGGGAACAGACCCAGTACTTC,CASSPEDREQTQYF
12,TRBD1,TRBJ1-5,many,TRBV6-2/TRBV6-3,TGTGCCAGCGGGACAGGGGGGAGGCCCCAGCATTTT,CASGTGGRPQHF
15,-,TRBJ2-1,many,TRBV10-3,TGTGCCATCAGTGAGCCGGGGGTAAGGAGGAATGAGCAGTTCTTC,CAISEPGVRRNEQFF
15,TRBD2,TRBJ2-7,-,TRBV20-1,TGCAGTGCTTTCCGTCCGGGACTAGCACGCGCCGAGCAGTACTTC,CSAFRPGLARAEQYF
13,-,TRBJ2-1,-,TRBV5-1,TGCGCCAGCAGCTTTTATGGGGGGAATGAGCAGTTCTTC,CASSFYGGNEQFF
15,TRBD2,TRBJ2-2,few,TRBV4-3,TGCGCCAGCAGCCAAGAGTCAGCGGGAAACGGGGAGCTGTTTTTT,CASSQESAGNGELFF
14,TRBD1,TRBJ1-5,-,TRBV2,TGTGCCAGCAGGGACAGGTCGGGCAATCAGCCCCAGCATTTT,CASRDRSGNQPQHF
12,TRBD2,TRBJ2-6,-,TRBV6-6,TGTGCCAGCATAGCGGGGGACAACGTCCTGACTTTC,CASIAGDNVLTF
16,TRBD1,TRBJ1-1,-,TRBV20-1,TGCAGTGCTAGAGATCTTGCGGCAGGGGGGTTGGCTGAAGCTTTCTTT,CSARDLAAGGLAEAFF
13,TRBD1,TRBJ1-2,many,TRBV10-2,TGCGCCAGCAGTCGACAGGGGGCCGGGGGCTACACCTTC,CASSRQGAGGYTF
14,-,TRBJ2-5,many,TRBV25-1,TGTGCCAGCAGTGTTCCGGGACCCCTCGAGACCCAGTACTTC,CASSVPGPLETQYF
15,TRBD1,TRBJ2-1,many,TRBV5-1,TGCGCCAGCAGCACCGACAGGGGACCATACAATGAGCAGTTCTTC,CASSTDRGPYNEQFF
14,-,TRBJ1-5,many,TRBV20-1,TGCAGTGCTAGAGAGGGGTTCAGTCTACAGCCCCAGCATTTT,CSAREGFSLQPQHF
17,TRBD2,TRBJ2-1,-,TRBV7-8,TGTGCCAGCAGCTCGCTAGTTCTCGCTAGCGGGAGGTCTGAGCAGTTCTTC,CASSSLVLASGRSEQFF
15,-,TRBJ1-2,many,TRBV12-3/TRBV12-4,TGTGCCAGCAGTTTTTTGCAGGGAGCTGGCTATGGCTACACCTTC,CASSFLQGAGYGYTF
15,-,TRBJ2-7,many,TRBV27,TGTGCCAGCAGCCCACTAGGAGGGGGCTCCTACGAGCAGTACTTC,CASSPLGGGSYEQYF
15,-,TRBJ2-3,few,TRBV9,TGTGCCAGCAGCGCCGGACACTTCAGCACAGATACGCAGTATTTT,CASSAGHFSTDTQYF
12,TRBD1,TRBJ2-4,many,TRBV20-1,TGCAGGGGGACAGGGCCAGAAAACATTCAGTACTTC,CRGTGPENIQYF
13,TRBD1,TRBJ1-2,many,TRBV12-3/TRBV12-4,TGTGCCAGCAGTCCCCAGGGGGCTCATGGCTACACCTTC,CASSPQGAHGYTF
15,TRBD1,TRBJ1-1,-,TRBV7-2,TGTGCCAGCAGCTTAGCGCAGGGGGAAGGTACTGAAGCTTTCTTT,CASSLAQGEGTEAFF
14,-,TRBJ1-2,many,TRBV5-5,TGTGCCAGCAGCTTGGGGGTACGGGAGGCCGGCTACACCTTC,CASSLGVREAGYTF
13,-,TRBJ2-7,few,TRBV29-1,TGCAGCGTTGAAAACGAAAACCGCTACGAGCAGTACTTC,CSVENENRYEQYF
12,-,TRBJ2-7,many,TRBV29-1,TGCAGCGTTGGGGCATACACCTACGAGCAGTACTTC,CSVGAYTYEQYF
13,-,TRBJ2-1,many,TRBV5-1,TGCGCCAGCAGCTTAAGGTTGGGGAATGAGCAGTTCTTC,CASSLRLGNEQFF
14,TRBD1,TRBJ2-2,many,TRBV7-9,TGTGCCAGCAGCTGGCCTCAGGGGGCGCGGGAGCTGTTTTTT,CASSWPQGARELFF
16,-,TRBJ1-2,many,TRBV12-3/TRBV12-4,TGTGCCAGCAGTTTATCCCACCAAGAGTTCACCTATGGCTACACCTTC,CASSLSHQEFTYGYTF
15,-,TRBJ2-2,many,TRBV20-1,TGCAGTGCTACCGACCGGTGGAGGGCTCCCGGGGAGCTGTTTTTT,CSATDRWRAPGELFF
15,-,TRBJ2-5,few,TRBV20-1,TGCAGTGCTGAAAGCCCCTCCGCTACGCAAGAGACCCAGTACTTC,CSAESPSATQETQYF
15,TRBD2,TRBJ2-3,few,TRBV7-2,TGTGCCAGCAGCTCAGGACTAGCGGGTCGGGATACGCAGTATTTT,CASSSGLAGRDTQYF
14,TRBD2,TRBJ2-2,-,TRBV2,TGTGCCAGCAGGAGACTAGCCAACACCGGGGAGCTGTTTTTT,CASRRLANTGELFF
14,-,TRBJ2-7,-,TRBV6-5,TGTGCCAGCAGTTACCGGGCCAACCACTACGAGCAGTACTTC,CASSYRANHYEQYF
15,TRBD2,TRBJ2-3,few,TRBV20-1,TGCAGTGCTCGCCCCGGGACTAGCGGCACAGATACGCAGTATTTT,CSARPGTSGTDTQYF
15,-,TRBJ2-3,-,TRBV20-1,TGCAGTGCTCGACAAACTTCAGGGTCGGCAGATACGCAGTATTTT,CSARQTSGSADTQYF
15,-,TRBJ2-1,-,TRBV5-1,TGCGCCAGCAGCGGGGGGAGCGAGCCCTACAATGAGCAGTTCTTC,CASSGGSEPYNEQFF
13,-,TRBJ2-7,many,TRBV15,TGTGCCACCAGCAGAGATACACCCTACGAGCAGTACTTC,CATSRDTPYEQYF